The entry below gives a single T cell receptor beta chain sequence along with its context. Its cognate antigen is unknown. The data derive from a study of T cell responses to AZD1222 COVID-19 vaccine. Study-level points and caveats: Spike-specific TCR breadth rose after two AZD1222 doses, and depth rose as well. In all cases, repertoires were sampled only after the peak T cell response.

Per germline, CDR1 MNHEY and CDR2 SVGEGT. V gave up 1 base and J gave up 5 bases; unmatched junction bases: 9. The CDR3 consists of 18 residues. TCRdb's copy holds only in-frame clones and misses some; the assay was immunoSEQ multiplex PCR. This sample has 60,000 to 75,000 clones; 80% to 90% occur once, and the top ten carry approximately 4.9%. The input for sequencing was peripheral blood, taken on day 0 of AZD1222 vaccination. The sequence derives from an adult in good health. The rearrangement uses TRBV6-2 or TRBV6-3 and TRBJ2-1; TRBD2 matches at 12 bases. CDR3 coding DNA: TGTGCCAGCAGTTACTTAGGGACTAGCGGGTCCAGGGACAATGAGCAGTTCTTC. Protein: CASSYLGTSGSRDNEQFF.